Following are 14 T cell receptor beta chains from one sample sequenced in a study of blood T cell repertoires in COVID-19. Profiled with immunoSEQ multiplex PCR; TCRdb holds only in-frame clones, not every one. In the table there are about 55,000 clones, roughly 86% of which are singletons. Sequenced sample: peripheral blood. All receptors come from a man aged 55 to 70 with active COVID-19.

The chain employs TRBV2 and TRBJ2-3, with 8 bases fitting TRBD2. V was clipped by 5 bases and J by 2 bases; unmatched bases: 6. The CDR3 consists of 15 residues. Per the germline V gene, CDR1 is SNHLY and CDR2 is FYNNEI. In nucleotides, the CDR3 is TGTGCCAGCAGTCGGGCGGGAGGCCCCACAGATACGCAGTATTTT. Protein product: CASSRAGGPTDTQYF.

The CDR3 spells CSALSIRGGTEAFF. The CDR3 nucleotides are TGCAGCGCTTTAAGTATCAGGGGCGGCACTGAAGCTTTCTTT. The chain employs TRBV29-1 and TRBJ1-1, with D perhaps TRBD1 (6 bases). CDR1 is SQVTM and CDR2 is ANQGSEA in the germline V gene. The CDR3 extends over 14 amino acids. Trimming removed 7 bases from V and 4 bases from J, with 19 bases in between.

The V and J genes are TRBV28 and TRBJ1-2; D might be TRBD1 (5 bases). CDR1 is MDHEN and CDR2 is SYDVKM in the germline V gene. The CDR3 extends over 11 amino acids. Trimming took 4 bases from V and 7 from J, leaving 7 bases between them. CDR3 coding DNA: TGTGCCAGCAGTTGGGGGGTTGGCTACACCTTC. Residues: CASSWGVGYTF.

This rearrangement joins TRBV15 to TRBJ2-1; 7 bases align to TRBD2. Trimming at V came to 0 bases and at J to 9 bases, leaving 17 bases not matched to a gene. The germline gives CDR1 LNHNV, CDR2 YYDKDF (reference sequence). The CDR3 is 18 amino acids. In DNA form, the CDR3 reads TGTGCCACCAGCAGAGAGCGGGCTAGCGGAACTCTCCGAGGTGAGCAGTTCTTC. This sequence encodes CATSRERASGTLRGEQFF.

The chain uses TRBV7-2 and TRBJ1-4; D gene uncertain. The CDR3 length is 14 residues. Germline V gene data show CDR1 as SGHTA and CDR2 as FQGNSA. V dropped 0 bases and J dropped 8 bases, with 10 bases sitting between them. The CDR3 bases are TGTGCCAGCAGCTTAGCCCGGGTTCGGGAAAAACTGTTTTTT. Amino acids: CASSLARVREKLFF.

J is TRBJ2-7 and V is TRBV5-8; no clear D gene. Germline V gene lookup returns CDR1 SGHTS and CDR2 YDEGEE. Trimming left V 2 bases short and J 4 bases short, with 10 bases between. This CDR3 comprises 13 residues. CDR3 DNA sequence: TGTGCCAGCAGCTTAACTCCCTTATACGAGCAGTACTTC. Encoded protein: CASSLTPLYEQYF.

The chain links TRBV7-6 to TRBJ2-1; TRBD1 aligns across 9 bases. Germline V CDR1 and CDR2: SGHVS, FNYEAQ. The V segment lost 6 bases and the J segment 3 bases; nucleotides outside the gene matches: 6. This CDR3 spans 15 amino acids. The CDR3 sequence is CASRAGTGIYNEQFF. As DNA, the CDR3 is TGTGCCAGCAGGGCCGGGACAGGGATCTACAATGAGCAGTTCTTC.

The rearrangement links TRBV6-1 to TRBJ1-3; D not resolved. The CDR3 loop spans 15 amino acids. The V end lost 2 bases, the J end lost 0 bases, and 8 bases lay between the germline ends. The V gene's germline CDR1 is MNHNS and CDR2 SASEGT. The CDR3 protein is CASSERSGSGNTIYF. Here the CDR3 DNA reads TGTGCCAGCAGTGAAAGGTCAGGCTCTGGAAACACCATATATTTT.

This chain connects TRBV10-1 to TRBJ2-1; TRBD2 matches 7 bases. CDR1 is WNHNN and CDR2 is SYGVQD in the germline V gene (reference sequence). Trimming took 4 bases from V and 4 from J; bases not matched to a gene: 7. The CDR3 length is 15 residues. In DNA form, the CDR3 reads TGCGCCAGCAGTGCCGGACTAGAAATTTACAATGAGCAGTTCTTC. This sequence encodes CASSAGLEIYNEQFF.

This clone has just a few counts. This chain joins TRBV2 and TRBJ2-1; D unclear. Germline V CDR1 and CDR2: SNHLY, FYNNEI. CDR3 size: 15 residues. Trimming took off 4 bases at V and 9 bases at J, with 19 bases between the two ends. CDR3 sequence reads: CASSVCAEPQCEQFF. CDR3 nucleotide sequence: TGTGCCAGCAGTGTATGCGCGGAACCCCAATGTGAGCAGTTCTTC. The complete variable domain, with remaining parts taken from reference TRBV2 and TRBJ2-1, reads EPEVTQTPSHQVTQMGQEVILRCVPISNHLYFYWYRQILGQKVEFLVSFYNNEISEKSEIFDDQFSVERPDGSNFTLKIRSTKLEDSAMYFCASSVCAEPQCEQFFGPGTRLTVL.

The chain carries TRBV12-3 or TRBV12-4 and TRBJ2-2; tentatively, D is TRBD2 (5 bases). CDR3 length equals 11 residues. Trimming left V 7 bases short and J 8 bases short, with 8 bases between. The DNA of the CDR3 is TGTGCCAGCACCGAGGGAGGGGAGCTGTTTTTT. It translates to CASTEGGELFF.

The rearrangement joins TRBV7-2 to TRBJ2-7; TRBD2 matches at 7 bases. The CDR3 covers 15 residues. Germline-derived CDR1 and CDR2 are SGHTA and FQGNSA. After removal of 5 bases from V and 3 bases from J, the junction contained 10 bases not matched to a gene. The CDR3 DNA follows: TGTGCCAGCAGCAAATCTTCGGGGACTAACTACGAGCAGTACTTC. This encodes CASSKSSGTNYEQYF.

The chain couples TRBV29-1 to TRBJ2-3, with TRBD2 matching 14 bases. Germline CDR1 is SQVTM and CDR2 is ANQGSEA. With V trimmed by 6 bases and J by 4 bases, 6 bases remained unmatched. CDR3 size: 15 residues. CDR3 loop: CSVAGTSGSPDTQYF. In DNA, the CDR3 is TGCAGCGTGGCCGGGACTAGCGGGAGTCCAGATACGCAGTATTTT.

The chain carries TRBV4-1 and TRBJ2-5; 12 bases are a match to TRBD1. The CDR3 has 17 amino acids. Germline V gives CDR1 MGHRA, CDR2 YSYEKL. The V gene end was trimmed by 2 bases and the J gene end by 4 bases; junction bases not matched to a gene: 8. For the CDR3, the DNA is TGCGCCAGCAGCCAACAGGGACAGGGGGCGAAGGGAGAGACCCAGTACTTC. It yields the protein CASSQQGQGAKGETQYF.